This T cell receptor (beta chain) was profiled in a study of chemoradiotherapy in HPV16-positive cancers. Study information: Candidate HPV-specific clones and shared TCR motifs came from two HPV16-positive patients.

Repertoires were sampled repeatedly during chemoradiotherapy. Study observations and caveats: Candidate HPV-specific clones and E7-related TCR motifs grew in tumor during treatment.

This clone was seen only a few times. Its antigen is still unknown. The V end lost 5 bases, the J end lost 2 bases, and 9 bases lay between the germline ends. Germline CDR1 and CDR2: LNHNV and YYDKDF (reference sequence). The CDR3 runs 13 residues. The data were produced by immunoSEQ multiplex PCR, yet TCRdb's version contains in-frame clones alone and is incomplete. The data show 5,100 or so clones, with around 79% seen just once and roughly two fifths held by the top ten. This TCR was sampled from a human donor with HPV-associated anogenital cancer. The material was obtained from a patient who underwent chemoradiotherapy. This chain links TRBV15 with TRBJ1-2; unclear D gene. This chain's CDR3 is CATSAGRNYGYTF. CDR3 in DNA: TGTGCCACCAGCGCCGGACGGAACTATGGCTACACCTTC.